This TCR beta chain was observed in a study of ipilimumab plus nivolumab after autologous stem cell transplantation. About the research overall: A median of about eight nivolumab and 4 to 6 ipilimumab doses were given. DLBCL patients had primary refractory or relapsed disease.

Starting 14 to 28 days after autologous transplant, ipilimumab 1 mg/kg was given. With respect to this clone: Its specificity is not known.

Germline CDR1 WNHNN, CDR2 SYGVQD (reference sequence). CDR3 length equals 14 residues. The germline V and J ends were trimmed by 4 bases and 0 bases, with 8 bases remaining between them. Generated by immunoSEQ multiplex PCR, the TCRdb table keeps only in-frame clones and is missing some. The repertoire holds 15,000 to 20,000 clones, with 70% to 90% as singletons. Study-level results: Authors suggest TCR repertoire, Treg phenotype and gut microbiota support further study.

Here the sequenced sample was PBMCs, taken in a trial of ipilimumab plus nivolumab as post-transplant consolidation. This TCR derives from a male donor with diffuse large B-cell lymphoma. The rearrangement uses TRBV10-1 and TRBJ2-3; no firm D call. The CDR3 loop is CASSVGRSTDTQYF. As DNA, the CDR3 is TGCGCCAGCAGTGTAGGACGAAGCACAGATACGCAGTATTTT.